The rows below give T cell receptor beta chains drawn from one sample of a study of blood T cell repertoires in COVID-19. This table comes from immunoSEQ multiplex PCR, and its TCRdb copy is limited to in-frame clones, with some not included. The repertoire holds approximately 240,000 clones, approximately 81% seen once, with around 3% in the top ten. The sequenced material came from peripheral blood. The receptor set was obtained from a man aged 50 to 59 who had recovered from COVID-19. Each CDR3 is given with its conserved first and last residue. Each record gives: D gene, V gene, J gene, clone size, CDR3 protein, CDR3 DNA. The D gene is left open where the match is weak. Some rows mark clone size as missing; the rest say once, few, many or name a class of expanded clone.

d_gene: NA
v_gene: TRBV20-1
j_gene: TRBJ2-7
abundance: NA
CDR3aa: CSAATYEQYF
CDR3nt: TGCAGTGCTGCGACCTACGAGCAGTACTTC

d_gene: NA
v_gene: TRBV29-1
j_gene: TRBJ2-5
abundance: NA
CDR3aa: CSGAPTGQETQYF
CDR3nt: TGCAGCGGTGCCCCGACAGGACAAGAGACCCAGTACTTC

d_gene: TRBD1
v_gene: TRBV2
j_gene: TRBJ1-2
abundance: NA
CDR3aa: CASSTGGWYGYTF
CDR3nt: TGTGCCAGCAGTACAGGGGGCTGGTATGGCTACACCTTC

d_gene: NA
v_gene: TRBV28
j_gene: TRBJ1-5
abundance: once
CDR3aa: CASTIRGQPQHF
CDR3nt: TGTGCCAGCACCATTAGGGGACAGCCCCAGCATTTT

d_gene: TRBD1
v_gene: TRBV5-8
j_gene: TRBJ1-1
abundance: few
CDR3aa: CASSFWTGVGTEAFF
CDR3nt: TGTGCCAGCAGTTTTTGGACAGGGGTAGGCACTGAAGCTTTCTTT

d_gene: NA
v_gene: TRBV28
j_gene: TRBJ2-1
abundance: NA
CDR3aa: CASSMVGVTGEQFF
CDR3nt: TGTGCCAGCAGCATGGTGGGAGTAACGGGTGAGCAGTTCTTC

d_gene: TRBD1
v_gene: TRBV27
j_gene: TRBJ2-3
abundance: NA
CDR3aa: CASYRTGTGGDHTQYF
CDR3nt: TGTGCCAGCTACAGAACCGGGACAGGGGGCGACCATACGCAGTATTTT

d_gene: TRBD1
v_gene: TRBV9
j_gene: TRBJ1-2
abundance: NA
CDR3aa: CASSVVPGGAGGYTF
CDR3nt: TGTGCCAGCAGCGTAGTTCCAGGGGGCGCGGGTGGCTACACCTTC

d_gene: TRBD1
v_gene: TRBV6-1
j_gene: TRBJ2-2
abundance: few
CDR3aa: CASSEALSRGRTGELFF
CDR3nt: TGTGCCAGCAGTGAAGCACTCAGCAGGGGGCGTACCGGGGAGCTGTTTTTT

d_gene: NA
v_gene: TRBV5-4
j_gene: TRBJ2-5
abundance: NA
CDR3aa: CASTLLAGTQETQYF
CDR3nt: TGTGCCAGCACCCTATTAGCCGGGACTCAAGAGACCCAGTACTTC

d_gene: TRBD2
v_gene: TRBV6-1
j_gene: TRBJ2-7
abundance: NA
CDR3aa: CASSERAGGPYEQYF
CDR3nt: TGTGCCAGCAGTGAAAGAGCGGGAGGGCCGTACGAGCAGTACTTC

d_gene: TRBD1
v_gene: TRBV5-1
j_gene: TRBJ1-2
abundance: NA
CDR3aa: CASSLATGGNYGYTF
CDR3nt: TGCGCCAGCAGCTTAGCGACAGGGGGAAACTATGGCTACACCTTC

d_gene: NA
v_gene: TRBV2
j_gene: TRBJ1-2
abundance: few
CDR3aa: CASSEVGVRGGYTF
CDR3nt: TGTGCCAGCAGTGAAGTTGGGGTCCGGGGTGGCTACACCTTC

d_gene: NA
v_gene: TRBV10-2
j_gene: TRBJ2-5
abundance: NA
CDR3aa: CASTRTVEGTQYF
CDR3nt: TGCGCCAGCACCCGGACTGTGGAGGGGACCCAGTACTTC

d_gene: NA
v_gene: TRBV19
j_gene: TRBJ2-7
abundance: NA
CDR3aa: CASSRGISTYEQYF
CDR3nt: TGTGCCAGTAGTAGAGGGATATCAACCTACGAGCAGTACTTC

d_gene: TRBD2
v_gene: TRBV10-3
j_gene: TRBJ2-7
abundance: NA
CDR3aa: CAISEWGLAEDEQYF
CDR3nt: TGTGCCATCAGTGAGTGGGGACTAGCGGAAGACGAGCAGTACTTC

d_gene: NA
v_gene: TRBV5-5
j_gene: TRBJ2-7
abundance: NA
CDR3aa: CASSWGRAEQYF
CDR3nt: TGTGCCAGCAGCTGGGGCAGGGCGGAGCAGTACTTC

d_gene: TRBD1
v_gene: TRBV5-5
j_gene: TRBJ2-1
abundance: NA
CDR3aa: CASSQWTGTGIQFF
CDR3nt: TGTGCCAGCAGCCAGTGGACCGGGACAGGGATCCAGTTCTTC

d_gene: TRBD1
v_gene: TRBV2
j_gene: TRBJ1-1
abundance: NA
CDR3aa: CASRAGQAGTEAFF
CDR3nt: TGTGCCAGCAGAGCAGGACAGGCAGGCACTGAAGCTTTCTTT

d_gene: NA
v_gene: TRBV28
j_gene: TRBJ2-7
abundance: NA
CDR3aa: CASSSPGQNSYEQYF
CDR3nt: TGTGCCAGCAGTTCTCCCGGACAGAACTCCTACGAGCAGTACTTC

d_gene: TRBD1
v_gene: TRBV19
j_gene: TRBJ2-7
abundance: NA
CDR3aa: CASSIGTGGMDEQYF
CDR3nt: TGTGCCAGTAGTATAGGGACAGGGGGCATGGACGAGCAGTACTTC

d_gene: TRBD2
v_gene: TRBV4-1
j_gene: TRBJ2-5
abundance: NA
CDR3aa: CASSQAVGGETQYF
CDR3nt: TGCGCCAGCAGCCAAGCGGTGGGGGGGGAGACCCAGTACTTC

d_gene: TRBD1
v_gene: TRBV30
j_gene: TRBJ1-3
abundance: NA
CDR3aa: CAWSNRGGGNTIYF
CDR3nt: TGTGCCTGGAGTAACAGGGGGGGAGGAAACACCATATATTTT

d_gene: TRBD1
v_gene: TRBV10-2
j_gene: TRBJ2-6
abundance: NA
CDR3aa: CAIGTASTSGANVLTF
CDR3nt: TGCGCCATCGGGACAGCAAGCACCTCTGGGGCCAACGTCCTGACTTTC

d_gene: TRBD1
v_gene: TRBV5-1
j_gene: TRBJ2-3
abundance: NA
CDR3aa: CASSLGQGIITDTQYF
CDR3nt: TGCGCCAGCAGCTTGGGACAGGGGATAATCACAGATACGCAGTATTTT

d_gene: TRBD1
v_gene: TRBV30
j_gene: TRBJ2-3
abundance: NA
CDR3aa: CAWSLDRSQYF
CDR3nt: TGTGCCTGGAGCCTGGACAGGTCGCAGTATTTT

d_gene: NA
v_gene: TRBV7-9
j_gene: TRBJ2-3
abundance: NA
CDR3aa: CASAGGYGTDTQYF
CDR3nt: TGTGCCAGCGCTGGAGGGTATGGCACAGATACGCAGTATTTT

d_gene: NA
v_gene: TRBV28
j_gene: TRBJ2-1
abundance: few
CDR3aa: CASSRPGTFPNEQFF
CDR3nt: TGTGCCAGCAGCCGTCCCGGGACATTCCCCAATGAGCAGTTCTTC

d_gene: NA
v_gene: TRBV24-1
j_gene: TRBJ2-7
abundance: NA
CDR3aa: CATGEGGTHEQYF
CDR3nt: TGTGCCACCGGGGAAGGCGGGACCCACGAGCAGTACTTC

d_gene: NA
v_gene: TRBV10-3
j_gene: TRBJ2-7
abundance: NA
CDR3aa: CAITFGEPTYEQYF
CDR3nt: TGTGCCATCACCTTCGGGGAACCCACCTACGAGCAGTACTTC

d_gene: TRBD1
v_gene: TRBV5-8
j_gene: TRBJ1-6
abundance: NA
CDR3aa: CASVPGQGWSPLHF
CDR3nt: TGTGCCAGCGTTCCGGGACAGGGGTGGTCGCCCCTCCACTTT

d_gene: TRBD2
v_gene: TRBV6-5
j_gene: TRBJ2-7
abundance: NA
CDR3aa: CASTTLAGGGGEQYF
CDR3nt: TGTGCCAGCACAACCTTAGCGGGAGGCGGAGGCGAGCAGTACTTC

d_gene: NA
v_gene: TRBV19
j_gene: TRBJ2-6
abundance: NA
CDR3aa: CASSGQGYLSGANVLTF
CDR3nt: TGTGCCAGTAGCGGGCAGGGGTACCTCTCTGGGGCCAACGTCCTGACTTTC

d_gene: TRBD2
v_gene: TRBV28
j_gene: TRBJ2-7
abundance: once
CDR3aa: CASSPGTSGKSEQYF
CDR3nt: TGTGCCAGCAGTCCGGGGACTAGCGGGAAATCGGAGCAGTACTTC

d_gene: NA
v_gene: TRBV11-2
j_gene: TRBJ2-1
abundance: NA
CDR3aa: CASSLGLAKGDEQFF
CDR3nt: TGTGCCAGCAGCTTAGGGCTAGCGAAGGGTGATGAGCAGTTCTTC

d_gene: NA
v_gene: TRBV7-8
j_gene: TRBJ2-1
abundance: NA
CDR3aa: CASSSSSLVRSNEQFF
CDR3nt: TGTGCCAGCAGCTCGTCGTCTTTAGTCCGATCGAATGAGCAGTTCTTC

d_gene: TRBD2
v_gene: TRBV11-3
j_gene: TRBJ2-2
abundance: NA
CDR3aa: CASSLRLAGGTGELFF
CDR3nt: TGTGCCAGCAGCCTTCGACTAGCGGGAGGGACCGGGGAGCTGTTTTTT

d_gene: NA
v_gene: TRBV19
j_gene: TRBJ1-2
abundance: NA
CDR3aa: CASTNTGQNNYGYTF
CDR3nt: TGTGCCAGTACGAATACAGGGCAAAATAACTATGGCTACACCTTC

d_gene: NA
v_gene: TRBV7-8
j_gene: TRBJ2-3
abundance: few
CDR3aa: CASSLYQQRTDTQYF
CDR3nt: TGTGCCAGCAGCTTGTACCAACAGCGCACAGATACGCAGTATTTT

d_gene: NA
v_gene: TRBV12-3/TRBV12-4
j_gene: TRBJ1-5
abundance: NA
CDR3aa: CASSPPNQPQHF
CDR3nt: TGTGCCAGCAGTCCCCCTAATCAGCCCCAGCATTTT

d_gene: TRBD1
v_gene: TRBV9
j_gene: TRBJ1-4
abundance: NA
CDR3aa: CASSVEGQYNEKLFF
CDR3nt: TGTGCCAGCAGCGTAGAGGGACAGTATAATGAAAAACTGTTTTTT

d_gene: NA
v_gene: TRBV5-1
j_gene: TRBJ2-2
abundance: NA
CDR3aa: CASSLLVDTGELFF
CDR3nt: TGCGCCAGCAGCTTACTCGTCGACACCGGGGAGCTGTTTTTT

d_gene: NA
v_gene: TRBV5-1
j_gene: TRBJ2-3
abundance: NA
CDR3aa: CASSFTGKWTDTQYF
CDR3nt: TGCGCCAGCAGCTTCACAGGGAAATGGACAGATACGCAGTATTTT

d_gene: NA
v_gene: TRBV19
j_gene: TRBJ1-2
abundance: NA
CDR3aa: CASTSPGAPLGYTF
CDR3nt: TGTGCCAGTACCTCACCAGGGGCCCCGTTGGGCTACACCTTC

d_gene: TRBD2
v_gene: TRBV30
j_gene: TRBJ2-5
abundance: NA
CDR3aa: CACPRTSGSSFQGQYF
CDR3nt: TGTGCCTGCCCCAGGACTAGCGGGAGTTCCTTTCAGGGCCAGTACTTC

d_gene: TRBD2
v_gene: TRBV2
j_gene: TRBJ2-3
abundance: NA
CDR3aa: CASSAAGGPTDTQYF
CDR3nt: TGTGCCAGCAGTGCGGCGGGAGGGCCCACAGATACGCAGTATTTT

d_gene: TRBD1
v_gene: TRBV28
j_gene: TRBJ1-3
abundance: NA
CDR3aa: CASSKDRVKGNTIYF
CDR3nt: TGTGCCAGCAGTAAGGACAGGGTCAAAGGAAACACCATATATTTT

d_gene: TRBD1
v_gene: TRBV29-1
j_gene: TRBJ1-1
abundance: NA
CDR3aa: CSVGKRQGANTEAFF
CDR3nt: TGCAGCGTTGGGAAACGACAGGGGGCAAACACTGAAGCTTTCTTT

d_gene: NA
v_gene: TRBV7-9
j_gene: TRBJ2-3
abundance: NA
CDR3aa: CASSFGTTGTDTQYF
CDR3nt: TGTGCCAGCAGCTTTGGGACAACCGGCACAGATACGCAGTATTTT

d_gene: TRBD2
v_gene: TRBV7-6
j_gene: TRBJ2-7
abundance: NA
CDR3aa: CASSGQTSGPYEQYF
CDR3nt: TGTGCCAGCAGCGGCCAGACTAGCGGCCCCTACGAGCAGTACTTC

d_gene: NA
v_gene: TRBV11-2
j_gene: TRBJ1-6
abundance: few
CDR3aa: CASSLSGVNSPLHF
CDR3nt: TGTGCCAGCAGCTTATCGGGGGTTAATTCACCCCTCCACTTT

d_gene: TRBD2
v_gene: TRBV5-1
j_gene: TRBJ2-3
abundance: few
CDR3aa: CASSSSGRRTDTQYF
CDR3nt: TGCGCCAGCAGCTCTAGCGGGAGACGCACAGATACGCAGTATTTT

d_gene: NA
v_gene: TRBV10-3
j_gene: TRBJ1-5
abundance: few
CDR3aa: CAISAAGSNNQPQHF
CDR3nt: TGTGCCATCAGTGCGGCAGGGTCGAACAATCAGCCCCAGCATTTT